The present T cell receptor beta chain was sequenced within a study of spatial heterogeneity in lung cancer. The study, taken as a whole, reports: Ubiquitous expanded tumor TCRs surfaced in blood more at resection than they did at follow-up.

Time point described: sample taken at primary tumor resection. Whole RNA came from tumor, nontumor lung or frozen PBMC and was sequenced without being sorted. Germline V gene data show CDR1 as DFQATT and CDR2 as SNEGSKA (reference sequence). The V end lost 4 bases, the J end lost 5 bases, and 16 bases lay between the germline ends. This CDR3 region has 14 residues. Each TCR cDNA molecule carried a unique molecular identifier. MiXCR, applied by TCRdb to the 5' RACE reads, yields one record per CDR3 protein. Of over 90,000 distinct CDR3 sequences listed, about 9.4% are singletons. This clonotype turned up a few times. The antigen is unknown.

The specimen was PBMCs, collected at surgery. This sequence originates from a male donor with early-stage non-small cell lung cancer. The V and J genes are TRBV20-1 and TRBJ2-3; the D gene could be TRBD1 or TRBD2 (6 bases each). In nucleotides, the CDR3 is TGCAGTGCTACAAAGGGGGGATTTGGAGATACGCAGTATTTT. This encodes CSATKGGFGDTQYF.